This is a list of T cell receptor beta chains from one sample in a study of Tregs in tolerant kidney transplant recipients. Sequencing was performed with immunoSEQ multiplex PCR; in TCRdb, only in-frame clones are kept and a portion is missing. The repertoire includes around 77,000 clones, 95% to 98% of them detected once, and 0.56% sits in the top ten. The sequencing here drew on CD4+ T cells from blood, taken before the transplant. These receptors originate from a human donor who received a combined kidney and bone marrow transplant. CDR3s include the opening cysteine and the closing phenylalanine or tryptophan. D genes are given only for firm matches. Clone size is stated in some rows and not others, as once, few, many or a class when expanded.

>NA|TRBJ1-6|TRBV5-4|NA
TGTGCCAGCAGCTTCGTCCGACCGGGTTCACCCCTCCACTTT
CASSFVRPGSPLHF
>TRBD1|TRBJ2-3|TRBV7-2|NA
TGTGCCAGCAGCTTAGTCCCGGGACGCAGGGGGCGAGCAGATACGCAGTATTTT
CASSLVPGRRGRADTQYF
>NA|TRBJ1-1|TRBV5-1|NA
TGCGCCAGCAGCTTGAAGTTGAGTGGCAGCTTCTCAGGCACTGAAGCTTTCTTT
CASSLKLSGSFSGTEAFF
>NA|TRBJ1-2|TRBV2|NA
TGTGCCAGCAGTGAACAGGGGCCTAACTATGGCTACACCTTC
CASSEQGPNYGYTF
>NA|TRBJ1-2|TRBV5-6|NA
TGTGCCAGCAGCCTCGACAGTGTATATGGCTACACCTTC
CASSLDSVYGYTF
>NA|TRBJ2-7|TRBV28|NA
TGTGCCAGTGTGACACCTTCCTCCTACGAGCAGTACTTC
CASVTPSSYEQYF
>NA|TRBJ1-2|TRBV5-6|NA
TGTGCCAGCACCTTAACCGACAGAGACCTTTTTTTC
CASTLTDRDLFF
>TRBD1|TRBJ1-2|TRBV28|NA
TGTGCCAGCAGTTTAGGAATGGCAGGGGGCTACTATGGCTACACCTTC
CASSLGMAGGYYGYTF
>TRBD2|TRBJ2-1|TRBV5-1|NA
TGCGCCAGCAGCTTGGAGTTTGGGCGGGAGGGCCGGAACATTACTCATGAGCAGTTCTTC
CASSLEFGREGRNITHEQFF
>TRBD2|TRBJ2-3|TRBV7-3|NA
TGTGCCAGCAGCCCAGACTGGGGCGGGAGTCTCACAGATACGCAGTATTTT
CASSPDWGGSLTDTQYF
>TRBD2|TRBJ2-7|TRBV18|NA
TGTGCCAGCCAAGCTAGCGGGAGGGCCTACGAGCAGTACTTC
CASQASGRAYEQYF
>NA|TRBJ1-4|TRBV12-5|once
TGTGCTAGTGGTTTCGACAGGCTTGCTAATGAAAAACTGTTTTTT
CASGFDRLANEKLFF
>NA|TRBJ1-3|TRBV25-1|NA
TGTGCCAGCAGTTCAAAAACTGGAAACACCATATATTTT
CASSSKTGNTIYF
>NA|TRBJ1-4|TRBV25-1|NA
TGTGCCAGCAGGGTTGCCGAGGAACTGTTTTTT
CASRVAEELFF
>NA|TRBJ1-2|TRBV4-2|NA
TGTGCCAGCAGCCAACAGAACCCCAGGGTCTCTCGAGGCTACACCTTC
CASSQQNPRVSRGYTF
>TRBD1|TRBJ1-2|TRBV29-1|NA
TGCAGCGTCCCCAGGGGGACTAACTATGGCTACACCTTC
CSVPRGTNYGYTF
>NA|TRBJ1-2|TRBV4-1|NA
TGCGCCAGCAGCCAAGTGGGGGTGGGGGCTACTAACTATGGCTACACCTTC
CASSQVGVGATNYGYTF
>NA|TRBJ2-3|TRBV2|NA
TGTGCCAGCTGTCGCGCTGTGAGCACAGATACGCAGTATTTT
CASCRAVSTDTQYF
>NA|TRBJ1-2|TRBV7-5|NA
TGTGTCAGAAGCCCAAGGACTCCCGGGACAGGTTTGGCTAACTATGGCTACACCTTC
CVRSPRTPGTGLANYGYTF
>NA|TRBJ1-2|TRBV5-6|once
TGTGCCAGCAGCTTGGCGCGGGCGGCGATAAACTATGGCTACACCTTC
CASSLARAAINYGYTF
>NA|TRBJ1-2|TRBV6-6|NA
TGTGCCAGCAGAATCCGGGGGGCCTCGAACTATGGCTACACCTTC
CASRIRGASNYGYTF
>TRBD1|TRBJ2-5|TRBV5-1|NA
TGCGCCAGCAGCTTGGGGACAGGGGTCCAAGAGACCCAGTACTTC
CASSLGTGVQETQYF
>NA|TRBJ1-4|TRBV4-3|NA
TGCGCCAGCAGTAAAGCGGGGGTCCGGACCAAAGGTGAAAAACTGTTTTTT
CASSKAGVRTKGEKLFF
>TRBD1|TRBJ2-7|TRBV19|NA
TGTGCCAGTAGGAATCAGGACAGGGGAGACTACGAGCAGTACTTC
CASRNQDRGDYEQYF
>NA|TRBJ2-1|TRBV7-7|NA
TGTGCCAGCAGCTTAGGGCCCGGGGATGAGCAGTTCTTC
CASSLGPGDEQFF
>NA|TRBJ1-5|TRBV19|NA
TGTGCCAGTAGTACACTAGGGCCTATCTCCTTAATAAGTCAGCCCCAGCATTTT
CASSTLGPISLISQPQHF
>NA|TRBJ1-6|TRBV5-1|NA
TGCGCCAGCAGCTTGGGACAGACTTATAATTCACCCCTCCACTTT
CASSLGQTYNSPLHF
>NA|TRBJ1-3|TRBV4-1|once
TGCGCCAGCAGCCAAGATGTAAGGGGTTGGTTAGGAAACACCATATATTTT
CASSQDVRGWLGNTIYF
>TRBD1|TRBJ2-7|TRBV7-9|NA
TGTGCCAGCAGTTACACGCCGGGACAGGCGTCCTACGAGCAGTACTTC
CASSYTPGQASYEQYF
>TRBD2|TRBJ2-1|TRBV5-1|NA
TGCGCCAGCAGCCCCGGGGGACTAGCGGAAATACTAGCGGGGCCGAATGAGCAGTTCTTC
CASSPGGLAEILAGPNEQFF
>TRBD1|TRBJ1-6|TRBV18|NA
TGTGCCAGCTCACCCCTAGGGACAGGGGCGTATAATTCACCCCTCCACTTT
CASSPLGTGAYNSPLHF
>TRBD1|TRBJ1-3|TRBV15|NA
TGTGCCACCAGCAGACGAACAGGGGGCGCAGGAGGAAACACCATATATTTT
CATSRRTGGAGGNTIYF
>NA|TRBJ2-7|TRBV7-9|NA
TGTGCCAGCAGCTCGTCCGACGAGCAGTACTTC
CASSSSDEQYF
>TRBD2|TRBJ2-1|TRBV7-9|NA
TGTGCCAGCAGCTTAAGTCTAGCGGGGTCCTACAATGAGCAGTTCTTC
CASSLSLAGSYNEQFF
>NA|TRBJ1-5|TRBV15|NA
TGTGCCACCAGCAGAGTAACAGACAGGTATAGCAATCAGCCCCAGCATTTT
CATSRVTDRYSNQPQHF
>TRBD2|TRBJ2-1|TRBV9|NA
TGTGCCAGCAGCGCTAGGGGGGCTAGCGGGAGGAATGAGCAGTTCTTC
CASSARGASGRNEQFF
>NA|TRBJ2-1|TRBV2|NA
TGTGCCAGCAGTGAAGTGCTACCAAGCTCCTACAATGAGCAGTTCTTC
CASSEVLPSSYNEQFF
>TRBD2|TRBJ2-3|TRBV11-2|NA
TGTGCCAGCAGCTTCTTAGCGGGAGCGAACACAGATACGCAGTATTTT
CASSFLAGANTDTQYF
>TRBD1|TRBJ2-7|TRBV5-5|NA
TGTGCCAGCAGACAGACAGGGTCTCGCGAGCAGTACTTC
CASRQTGSREQYF
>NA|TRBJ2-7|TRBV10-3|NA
TGTGCCATCAGTGAGTCCAGCTCCTACGAGCAGTACTTC
CAISESSSYEQYF
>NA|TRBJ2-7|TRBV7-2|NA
TGTGCCAGCAGCTCATCCGGGTACGAGCAGTACTTC
CASSSSGYEQYF
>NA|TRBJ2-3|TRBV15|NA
TGTGCCACCCATTGGGGGGGGGCCGTAGGGGATACGCAGTATTTT
CATHWGGAVGDTQYF
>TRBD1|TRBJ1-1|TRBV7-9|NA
TGTGCCAGCAGCTTAGGGACAGGGACTCTTAACACTGAAGCTTTCTTT
CASSLGTGTLNTEAFF
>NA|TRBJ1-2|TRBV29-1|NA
TGCAGCGGCACCCGACAGAGTAACTATGGCTACACCTTC
CSGTRQSNYGYTF
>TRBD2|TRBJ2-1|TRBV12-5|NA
TGTGCTAGTGGCTCCCGGGGGGACCCCGGAGGGAATGAGCAGTTCTTC
CASGSRGDPGGNEQFF
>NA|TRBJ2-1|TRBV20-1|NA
TGCAGTGCTAGAGATGACAGAGAGCAGTTCTTC
CSARDDREQFF
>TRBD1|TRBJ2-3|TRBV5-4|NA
TGTGCCAGCAGCTATATCGGGACAGGGGGCCCAGATACGCAGTATTTT
CASSYIGTGGPDTQYF
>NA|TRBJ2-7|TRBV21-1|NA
TGTGCCAGCAGCATGGACAGGGGTTCCTACGAGCAGTACTTC
CASSMDRGSYEQYF
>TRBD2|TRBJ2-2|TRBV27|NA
TGTGCCAGCAGTTTATTGCCTAGCGGGAGGACCCACACCGGGGAGCTGTTTTTT
CASSLLPSGRTHTGELFF
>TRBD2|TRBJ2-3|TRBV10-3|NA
TGTGCCATCAGGGTAGCGGGGGGCCCAGATACGCAGTATTTT
CAIRVAGGPDTQYF
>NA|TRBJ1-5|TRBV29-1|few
TGCAGCGTTGGATACAAGGGGTCCCAGCATTTT
CSVGYKGSQHF
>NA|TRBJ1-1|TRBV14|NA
TGTGCCAGCAGCCAGCACAGGGAGCCAGGGGTCACTGAAGCTTTCTTT
CASSQHREPGVTEAFF
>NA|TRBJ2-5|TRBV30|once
TGTGCCTGGGGCGGGTTTGGTGAGACCCAGTACTTC
CAWGGFGETQYF